These 26 T cell receptor beta chains originate from one sample sequenced in a study of T cell responses to AZD1222 COVID-19 vaccine. The method was immunoSEQ multiplex PCR; TCRdb's version includes in-frame clones alone and lacks a portion of them. The sample contains fewer than 120,000 clones, about 95% of which appear only once. The input for sequencing was peripheral blood, taken 28 days after the second AZD1222 dose. These receptors were collected from an adult who received the AZD1222 COVID-19 vaccine.

This sequence joins TRBV27 and TRBJ1-4; D uncertain. Trimming left V 0 bases short and J 0 bases short, with 11 bases between. CDR1 MNHEY and CDR2 SMNVEV come from the germline V gene (reference sequence). CDR3 size: 17 residues. The CDR3 DNA sequence: TGTGCCAGCAGTTTATCAAGACGGAGCCCAACTAATGAAAAACTGTTTTTT. Protein: CASSLSRRSPTNEKLFF.

This chain links TRBV12-3 or TRBV12-4 with TRBJ1-3; D is unresolved. Trimming shortened V by 7 bases and J by 3 bases, and 10 bases separated the two germline ends. There are 13 residues in the CDR3. This CDR3 is CASKGEGGNTIYF. The DNA for the CDR3 is TGTGCCAGCAAGGGAGAAGGTGGAAACACCATATATTTT.

This sequence joins TRBV27 and TRBJ2-7, with TRBD1 as a possible D gene (5 bases). Germline CDR1 MNHEY, CDR2 SMNVEV (reference sequence). Trimming stripped 5 bases from V and 3 bases from J, with 14 bases between. This CDR3 region has 14 residues. CDR3 nucleotides: TGTGCCAGCAGTGGATGGACATTTTGCTACGAGCAGTACTTC. Residues: CASSGWTFCYEQYF.

The chain carries TRBV6-5 and TRBJ2-7; D perhaps matches TRBD1 (5 bases). CDR1 MNHEY and CDR2 SVGAGI come from the germline V gene. Trimming removed 2 bases from V and 2 bases from J, with 16 bases in between. The CDR3 length is 16 residues. The CDR3 spells CASSYGVAGSTYEQYF. The CDR3 nucleotides are TGTGCCAGCAGTTACGGGGTGGCAGGGTCGACCTACGAGCAGTACTTC.

The gene calls are TRBV5-6 and TRBJ1-1, with D tentatively TRBD1 (6 bases). Germline CDR1 reads SGHDT; CDR2 reads YYEEEE. V lost 3 bases and J 3 bases, leaving 12 bases between the germline ends. The CDR3 spans 14 residues. The DNA of the CDR3 is TGTGCCAGCAGCTCCCGACAGGCCGACACTGAAGCTTTCTTT. Amino acids: CASSSRQADTEAFF.

The chain combines TRBV6-5 with TRBJ2-3, with 11 nucleotides matching TRBD2. J lost 7 bases, V lost 6 bases, and 9 bases had no gene match. Germline V lookup: CDR1 MNHEY, CDR2 SVGAGI. This CDR3 has 15 residues. The CDR3 nucleotides read TGTGCCAGCAGCATAACTAGCGGGAGTGGTTATACGCAGTATTTT. Protein: CASSITSGSGYTQYF.

V and J are TRBV3-1 (or the pseudogene TRBV3-2) and TRBJ2-3, with TRBD1 as a possible D gene (6 bases). The V end lost 5 bases, the J end lost 7 bases, and 10 bases lay between the germline ends. Germline loops: CDR1 LGHDT, CDR2 YNNKEL (reference sequence). The CDR3 runs 12 residues. The DNA of the CDR3 is TGTGCCAGCAGCAAACAGGGTAATACGCAGTATTTT. Amino acid sequence: CASSKQGNTQYF.

This chain uses TRBV7-9 with TRBJ1-1, with D hard to call. Trimming shortened V by 5 bases and J by 0 bases, and 13 bases separated the two germline ends. Germline CDR1 SEHNR, CDR2 FQNEAQ (reference sequence). The CDR3 has 15 residues. The CDR3 DNA follows: TGTGCCAGCAGCGTGCCACAGAACATGAACACTGAAGCTTTCTTT. The encoded protein is CASSVPQNMNTEAFF.

This chain links TRBV2 with TRBJ1-2; unclear D gene. Trimming stripped 3 bases from V and 8 bases from J, with 16 bases between. The CDR3 runs 14 residues. CDR1 SNHLY and CDR2 FYNNEI come from the germline V gene. This CDR3 is CASSDSRGGGGYTF. CDR3 coding DNA: TGTGCCAGCAGTGACTCTCGGGGAGGTGGAGGCTACACCTTC.

This clone has a handful of counts. This sequence joins TRBV2 and TRBJ1-5; no firm D call. Germline assignment: CDR1 SNHLY and CDR2 FYNNEI. The length of the CDR3 is 16 residues. The V gene lost 7 bases and the J gene lost 2 bases, with 18 bases spanning the gap. DNA of the CDR3: TGTGCCAGCAACATGGAGGCCGGTAGCGGCAATCAGCCCCAGCATTTT. It yields the protein CASNMEAGSGNQPQHF.

This clone was counted once. The rearrangement links TRBV7-8 to TRBJ2-3; 11 positions agree with TRBD2. Per the germline V gene, CDR1 is SGHVS and CDR2 is FQNEAQ. The CDR3 contains 19 residues. V was pared by 5 bases and J by 5 bases, with 18 bases of the junction left unmatched. CDR3 DNA sequence: TGTGCCAGCAGCGTGGGAGTAGCGGGGGGGACCTTTTTTGGAGATACGCAGTATTTT. Translated: CASSVGVAGGTFFGDTQYF.

This rearrangement joins TRBV5-6 to TRBJ2-2; 8 bases are shared with TRBD1. The germline CDR1 and CDR2 sequences are SGHDT and YYEEEE. V lost 0 bases and J lost 5; bases outside the gene matches: 6. The CDR3 runs 16 residues. The DNA of the CDR3 is TGTGCCAGCAGCTTGGGAACAGGACAGGGTACCGGGGAGCTGTTTTTT. This sequence encodes CASSLGTGQGTGELFF.

The V and J genes are TRBV25-1 and TRBJ2-5; TRBD2 matches 11 bases. Trimming at V came to 6 bases and at J to 3 bases, leaving 6 bases not matched to a gene. The CDR3 consists of 15 residues. Germline assignment: CDR1 MGHDK and CDR2 SYGVNS. In DNA, the CDR3 is TGTGCCAGCAGCCGACTGACTAGCGGGGAAGAGACCCAGTACTTC. Its protein is CASSRLTSGEETQYF.

This clone was seen more than once but under ten times. Compared with germline, one end of the junction differs, possibly owing to a read error. V is TRBV3-1 (or the pseudogene TRBV3-2) and J is TRBJ2-7, with a possible D match to TRBD1 (6 bases). This CDR3 comprises 14 residues. Germline lookup yields CDR1 LGHDT and CDR2 YNNKEL (reference sequence). CDR3 nucleotides: TGTGCCAGCACCCCCACTGGGACATCCTCCGAGCAGTACTTC. Translation gives CASTPTGTSSEQYF.

The V gene is TRBV4-2, the J gene TRBJ1-4; possibly TRBD1 for D (6 bases). CDR1 and CDR2 from the germline V gene are LGHNA and YNFKEQ. The CDR3 has 15 residues. The germline V and J ends were trimmed by 2 bases and 8 bases, with 15 bases remaining between them. As DNA, the CDR3 is TGTGCCAGCAGCCAATTGTCAGGGGCTTTGGAAAAACTGTTTTTT. Protein sequence: CASSQLSGALEKLFF.

Here the CDR3 reads CASRSPGGNTGELFF. CDR3 sequence (DNA): TGTGCCAGTAGGTCCCCGGGTGGCAACACCGGGGAGCTGTTTTTT. The chain couples TRBV19 to TRBJ2-2, with D hard to call. Germline-derived CDR1 and CDR2 are LNHDA and SQIVND (reference sequence). The CDR3 spans 15 residues. V was cut by 6 bases and J by 2 bases, with 13 bases left in between.

The chain combines TRBV27 with TRBJ2-5; 7 positions agree with TRBD1. The CDR3 length is 13 residues. From germline, CDR1 is MNHEY and CDR2 SMNVEV (reference sequence). V gave up 8 bases and J gave up 5 bases; unmatched junction bases: 8. The CDR3: CASGHRGGETQYF. The CDR3 DNA reads TGTGCCAGCGGTCACAGGGGTGGGGAGACCCAGTACTTC.

The J gene is TRBJ1-1, the V gene TRBV7-8; unclear D gene. The CDR3 has 14 amino acids. Germline loops: CDR1 SGHVS, CDR2 FQNEAQ. The V gene lost 7 bases and the J gene lost 1 base, with 13 bases spanning the gap. CDR3 bases: TGTGCCAGCAACATAATCGCCAGGAACACTGAAGCTTTCTTT. This encodes CASNIIARNTEAFF.

The rearrangement uses TRBV3-1 (or the pseudogene TRBV3-2) and TRBJ2-1; 9 bases are a match to TRBD2. The V gene end was trimmed by 2 bases and the J gene end by 2 bases; junction bases not matched to a gene: 1. The CDR3 is 15 amino acids. The germline V gene has CDR1 LGHDT and CDR2 YNNKEL (reference sequence). CDR3 region: CASSQSSGAYNEQFF. CDR3 sequence (DNA): TGTGCCAGCAGCCAATCTAGCGGGGCCTACAATGAGCAGTTCTTC.

The chain recombines TRBV5-1 with TRBJ1-6, with D unresolved. The germline gives CDR1 SGHRS, CDR2 YFSETQ. The CDR3 is made up of 13 amino acids. V lost 0 bases to trimming and J lost 9 bases, with 7 bases between them. Here the CDR3 reads CASSLGLGSPLHF. The CDR3 DNA reads TGCGCCAGCAGCTTGGGTTTAGGTTCACCCCTCCACTTT.

The gene calls are TRBV4-1 and TRBJ1-4, with 9 bases matching TRBD1. V shed 4 bases, J shed 7 bases, and the junction held 10 bases outside the gene matches. The germline V gene has CDR1 MGHRA and CDR2 YSYEKL. This CDR3 region has 16 residues. CDR3 loop: CASSPQTGTGSEKLFF. In nucleotides, the CDR3 is TGCGCCAGCAGCCCGCAAACCGGGACAGGGTCTGAAAAACTGTTTTTT.

This rearrangement joins TRBV5-1 to TRBJ1-1; no definite D call. The CDR3 has 14 residues. The V end was cut by 0 bases, the J end by 5 bases, with 11 bases between. CDR1 and CDR2 from the germline V gene are SGHRS and YFSETQ. For the CDR3, the DNA is TGCGCCAGCAGCTTGGAGCGCCTGGGGACTGAAGCTTTCTTT. Its protein product is CASSLERLGTEAFF. The entire variable domain, with the rest obtained from reference TRBV5-1 and TRBJ1-1, is as follows: KAGVTQTPRYLIKTRGQQVTLSCSPISGHRSVSWYQQTPGQGLQFLFEYFSETQRNKGNFPGRFSGRQFSNSRSEMNVSTLELGDSALYLCASSLERLGTEAFFGQGTRLTVV.

This clone was observed a single time. The V call is TRBV5-1, the J call TRBJ2-3; D remains ambiguous. CDR1 is SGHRS, CDR2 YFSETQ, per germline. V shed 2 bases and J shed 6 bases, with 13 bases lying between them. The CDR3 covers 14 residues. The DNA of the CDR3 is TGCGCCAGCAGCTTAGGGTCAGTGTCCGATACGCAGTATTTT. Its protein product is CASSLGSVSDTQYF.

V usage is TRBV3-1 (or the pseudogene TRBV3-2) and J usage is TRBJ2-7; TRBD1 matches at 7 bases. In germline, CDR1 is LGHDT, CDR2 YNNKEL (reference sequence). V gave up 1 base and J gave up 0 bases; unmatched junction bases: 0. The CDR3 totals 14 residues. The CDR3 DNA reads as TGTGCCAGCAGCCAAGGGACAGGCTCCTACGAGCAGTACTTC. Protein sequence: CASSQGTGSYEQYF.

The DNA of the CDR3 is TGTGCCAGCAGCGGCGGGACTAGCGGGAGGTGGCTCATCGAGACCCAGTACTTC. Amino acid sequence: CASSGGTSGRWLIETQYF. The rearrangement uses TRBV7-8 and TRBJ2-5, with 15 nucleotides matching TRBD2. Germline-derived CDR1 and CDR2 are SGHVS and FQNEAQ. V gave up 5 bases and J gave up 5 bases; unmatched junction bases: 12. The CDR3 totals 18 residues.

This clone occurred once. Here the CDR3 DNA reads TGTGCCAGCAGTTACATTTTTGGCGGTTATTCACCCCTCCACTTT. This gives the protein CASSYIFGGYSPLHF. The chain links TRBV6-5 to TRBJ1-6; no definite D call. V gave up 2 bases and J gave up 8 bases, with 13 bases separating them. The CDR3 has 15 residues. Germline assignment: CDR1 MNHEY and CDR2 SVGAGI.